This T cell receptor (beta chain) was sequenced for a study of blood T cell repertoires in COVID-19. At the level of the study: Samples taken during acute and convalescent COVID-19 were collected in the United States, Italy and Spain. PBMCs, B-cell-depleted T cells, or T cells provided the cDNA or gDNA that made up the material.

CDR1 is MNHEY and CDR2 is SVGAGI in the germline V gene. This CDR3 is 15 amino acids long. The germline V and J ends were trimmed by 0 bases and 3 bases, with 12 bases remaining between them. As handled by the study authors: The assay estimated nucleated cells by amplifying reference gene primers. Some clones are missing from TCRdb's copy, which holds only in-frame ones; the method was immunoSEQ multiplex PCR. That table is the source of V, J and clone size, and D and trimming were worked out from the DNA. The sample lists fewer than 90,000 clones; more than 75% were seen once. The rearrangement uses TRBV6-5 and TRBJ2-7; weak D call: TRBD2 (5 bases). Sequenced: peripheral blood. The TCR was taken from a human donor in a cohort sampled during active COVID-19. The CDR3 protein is CASSYSPAGIYEQYF. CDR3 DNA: TGTGCCAGCAGTTACTCGCCCGCCGGGATCTACGAGCAGTACTTC.